This TCR beta chain was identified during a study of control samples from healthy donors and cancer patients. Germline V gives CDR1 SEHNR, CDR2 FQNEAQ (reference sequence). The CDR3 is 11 amino acids. Method: immunoSEQ multiplex PCR; TCRdb's copy keeps in-frame clones and lacks some. Seen here are about 110,000 clones, less than 95% observed once, and the top ten hold 4.4%. As for this clone: An end of the junction differs from the germline gene, which may be a read error.

The sequenced sample consisted of blood. The rearrangement uses TRBV7-9 and TRBJ1-2; the D gene is possibly TRBD1 (6 bases). The clonotype comes from a human donor in good health. The donor label of this sample is uncertain. The CDR3 sequence: CASSLEGVDCF. DNA for the CDR3: TGTGCCAGCAGCTTAGAGGGGGTAGACTGCTTC.